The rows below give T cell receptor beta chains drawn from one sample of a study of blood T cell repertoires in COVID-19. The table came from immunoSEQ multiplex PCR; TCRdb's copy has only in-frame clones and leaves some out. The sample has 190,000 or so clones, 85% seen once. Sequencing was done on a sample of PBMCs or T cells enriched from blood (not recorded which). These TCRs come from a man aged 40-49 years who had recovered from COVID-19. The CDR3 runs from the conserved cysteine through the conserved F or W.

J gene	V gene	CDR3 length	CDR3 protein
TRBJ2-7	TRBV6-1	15	CASSEAGGASYEQYF
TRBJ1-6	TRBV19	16	CASSTPGGGYNSPLHF
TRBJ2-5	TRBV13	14	CASSRPTAGPTQYF
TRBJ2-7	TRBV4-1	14	CASSQVGQGNEQYF
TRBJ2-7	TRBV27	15	CASSASRGTGYEQYF
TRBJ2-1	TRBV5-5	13	CASSLFSSNEQFF
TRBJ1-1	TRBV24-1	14	CATSDRTGLWGAFF
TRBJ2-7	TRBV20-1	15	CSASGGGISSYEQYF
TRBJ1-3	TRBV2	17	CASSDRQGARSGNTIYF
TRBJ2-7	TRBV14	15	CASSQVWDRGSEQYF
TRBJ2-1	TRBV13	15	CASSLRRAGYNEQFF
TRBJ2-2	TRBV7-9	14	CASIGRGNTGELFF
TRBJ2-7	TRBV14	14	CASSPRTGNFEQYF
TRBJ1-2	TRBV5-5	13	CASSPDGTYGYTF
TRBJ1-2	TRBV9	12	CASNAGPYGYTF
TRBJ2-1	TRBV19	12	CASSPRDYQQFF
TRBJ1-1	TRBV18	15	CASSPATGGGTEAFF
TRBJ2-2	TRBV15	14	CATTAGGNTGELFF
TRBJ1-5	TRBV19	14	CASSIPREAQPQHF
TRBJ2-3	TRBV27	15	CASRLSGPGTDTQYF
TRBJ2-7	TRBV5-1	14	CASSPGTGSYEQYF
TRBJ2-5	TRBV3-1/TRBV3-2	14	CASSQEPLQETQYF
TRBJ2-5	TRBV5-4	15	CASSVPGDRGGTQYF
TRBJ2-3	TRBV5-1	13	CASSSAGADTQYF
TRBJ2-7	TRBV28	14	CASSFGGTTGEQYF
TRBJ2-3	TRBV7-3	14	CASSPRRGTDTQYF
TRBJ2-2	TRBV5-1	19	CASSLAGGREYTNTGELFF
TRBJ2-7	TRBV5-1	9	CASTKRWYF
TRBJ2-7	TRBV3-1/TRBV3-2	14	CASSQVDSKGEQYF
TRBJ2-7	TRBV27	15	CASSLLAGVSYEQYF
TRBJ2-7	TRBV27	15	CASSFQTGGYSEQYF
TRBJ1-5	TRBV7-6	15	CASSPDRNSNQPQHF
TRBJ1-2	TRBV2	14	CASPSTVANYGYTF
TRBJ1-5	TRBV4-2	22	CASSQKGRGRFVTGRGNQPQHF
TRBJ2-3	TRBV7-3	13	CASSLIVSDTQYF
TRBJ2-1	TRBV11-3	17	CASSLDRWTGGDNEQFF
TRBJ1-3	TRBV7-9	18	CASSALRDSSSSGNTIYF